One sample yielded the 7 T cell receptor beta chains listed below, sequenced in a study of Graves' ophthalmopathy and Graves' hyperthyroidism. Scientists amplified the TCR beta CDR3 regions from RNA transcripts. Second-round multiplex PCR came after first-round RT-PCR with HTBI primers. TCRdb reanalysed the multiplex PCR reads using MiXCR and keeps one entry per CDR3 protein. This table has under 200,000 distinct CDR3 sequences, approximately 40% appearing once. The sequencing input was peripheral blood. These receptors all stem from a woman between 35 and 50 years old with Graves' ophthalmopathy.

The chain links TRBV28 to TRBJ1-3; 8 bases align to TRBD1. V dropped 3 bases and J dropped 2; count of bases not matched to a gene: 12. Per the germline V gene, CDR1 is MDHEN and CDR2 is SYDVKM. The CDR3 runs 18 residues. Here the CDR3 DNA reads TGTGCCAGCAGTTTCATCCCGGGACAGGAGGGGGCTGGAAACACCATATATTTT. Protein product: CASSFIPGQEGAGNTIYF. Together with reference TRBV28 and TRBJ1-3, the CDR3 gives the full variable domain: DVKVTQSSRYLVKRTGEKVFLECVQDMDHENMFWYRQDPGLGLRLIYFSYDVKMKEKGDIPEGYSVSREKKERFSLILESASTNQTSMYLCASSFIPGQEGAGNTIYFGEGSWLTVV.

This clonotype has ten or more counts. This chain joins TRBV12-3 or TRBV12-4 and TRBJ2-7; D ambiguous. CDR3 length: 13 amino acids. Trimming removed 3 bases at V and 0 bases at J, with 6 bases between. CDR3 nucleotides: TGTGCCAGCAGTTTTGCCCTCTCCTACGAGCAGTACTTC. Amino acids: CASSFALSYEQYF.

This clonotype was observed many times. The rearrangement uses TRBV12-3 or TRBV12-4 and TRBJ1-2; weak D call: TRBD1 (6 bases). CDR3 size: 15 residues. V gave up 3 bases and J gave up 8 bases, with 19 bases separating them. Written as DNA, the CDR3 is TGTGCCAGCAGTTTGTACGACACAGGGATAAGCGGCTACACCTTC. Amino acids: CASSLYDTGISGYTF.

In this sample, this clonotype turned up many times. The chain employs TRBV29-1 and TRBJ1-2; 7 bases match TRBD1. The CDR3 loop spans 15 amino acids. CDR1 is SQVTM and CDR2 is ANQGSEA in the germline V gene. The J segment lost 1 base and the V segment lost 3 bases, leaving 8 bases of the junction unmatched. CDR3 loop: CSVESGTANNYGYTF. In nucleotides, the CDR3 is TGCAGCGTTGAGTCCGGGACAGCTAATAACTATGGCTACACCTTC.

This clonotype has ten or more counts. The rearrangement links TRBV5-1 to TRBJ2-7, with 7 bases matching TRBD1. The germline gives CDR1 SGHRS, CDR2 YFSETQ. The ends lost 0 bases at V and 1 base at J; junction bases unmatched: 1. CDR3 length: 14 residues. CDR3 bases: TGCGCCAGCAGCTTGGGGGACAGATCCTACGAGCAGTACTTC. It is translated as CASSLGDRSYEQYF.

This clonotype was recorded many times. The rearrangement joins TRBV6-5 to TRBJ2-7; D might be TRBD1 (6 bases). Germline loops: CDR1 MNHEY, CDR2 SVGAGI. The CDR3 totals 16 residues. The germline V and J ends were trimmed by 3 bases and 0 bases, with 15 bases remaining between them. CDR3 region: CASSYDPGAPSYEQYF. For the CDR3, the DNA is TGTGCCAGCAGTTATGATCCAGGGGCGCCCTCCTACGAGCAGTACTTC.

This clonotype was recorded at least ten times. V and J are TRBV10-3 and TRBJ2-7; D gene ambiguous. Germline V gene sequence: CDR1 ENHRY, CDR2 SYGVKD. V lost 3 bases to trimming and J lost 7 bases, with 16 bases between them. The CDR3 runs 14 residues. In nucleotides, the CDR3 is TGTGCCATCAGTGACCCCCTCAGACCAATTGAGCAGTACTTC. Protein product: CAISDPLRPIEQYF.